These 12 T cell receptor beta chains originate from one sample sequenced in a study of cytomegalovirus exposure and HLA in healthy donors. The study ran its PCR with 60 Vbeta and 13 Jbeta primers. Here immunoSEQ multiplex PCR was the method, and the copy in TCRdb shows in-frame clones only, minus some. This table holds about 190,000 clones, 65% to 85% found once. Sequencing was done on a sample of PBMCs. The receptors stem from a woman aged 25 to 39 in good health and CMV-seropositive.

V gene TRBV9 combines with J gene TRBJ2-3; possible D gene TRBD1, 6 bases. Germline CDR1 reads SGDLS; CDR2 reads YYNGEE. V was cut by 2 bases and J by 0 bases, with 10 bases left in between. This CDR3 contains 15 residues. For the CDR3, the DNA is TGTGCCAGCAGCGTTCGTGACAGGAGCACAGATACGCAGTATTTT. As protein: CASSVRDRSTDTQYF. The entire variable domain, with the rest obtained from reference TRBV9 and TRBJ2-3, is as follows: DSGVTQTPKHLITATGQRVTLRCSPRSGDLSVYWYQQSLDQGLQFLIQYYNGEERAKGNILERFSAQQFPDLHSELNLSSLELGDSALYFCASSVRDRSTDTQYFGPGTRLTVL.

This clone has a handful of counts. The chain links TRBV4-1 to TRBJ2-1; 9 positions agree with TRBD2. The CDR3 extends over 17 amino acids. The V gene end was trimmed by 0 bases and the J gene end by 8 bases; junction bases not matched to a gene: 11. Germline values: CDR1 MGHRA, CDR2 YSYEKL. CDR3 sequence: CASSQDPGLATVYEQFF. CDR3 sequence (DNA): TGCGCCAGCAGCCAAGATCCGGGACTAGCTACAGTCTATGAGCAGTTCTTC.

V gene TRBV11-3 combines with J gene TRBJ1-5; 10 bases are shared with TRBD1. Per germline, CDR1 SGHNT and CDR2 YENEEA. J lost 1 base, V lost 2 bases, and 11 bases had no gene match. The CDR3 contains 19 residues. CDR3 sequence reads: CASSLPRDRGKSSNQPQHF. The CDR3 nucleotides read TGTGCCAGCAGCTTACCGAGGGACAGGGGCAAGTCCAGCAATCAGCCCCAGCATTTT.

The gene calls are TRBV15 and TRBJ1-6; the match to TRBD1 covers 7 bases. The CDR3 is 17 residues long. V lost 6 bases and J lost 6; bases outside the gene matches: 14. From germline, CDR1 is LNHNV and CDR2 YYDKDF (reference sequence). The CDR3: CATSLRNSRDSNSPLHF. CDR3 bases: TGTGCCACCAGTCTGAGAAATTCCAGGGACAGTAATTCACCCCTCCACTTT. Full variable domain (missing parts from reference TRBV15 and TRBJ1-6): DAMVIQNPRYQVTQFGKPVTLSCSQTLNHNVMYWYQQKSSQAPKLLFHYYDKDFNNEADTPDNFQSRRPNTSFCFLDIRSPGLGDTAMYLCATSLRNSRDSNSPLHFGNGTRLTVT.

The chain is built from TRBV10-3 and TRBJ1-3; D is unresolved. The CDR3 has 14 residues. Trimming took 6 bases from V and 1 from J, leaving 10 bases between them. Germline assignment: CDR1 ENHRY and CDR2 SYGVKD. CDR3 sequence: CAISPGVSGNTIYF. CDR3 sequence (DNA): TGTGCCATCAGCCCGGGAGTGTCTGGAAACACCATATATTTT.

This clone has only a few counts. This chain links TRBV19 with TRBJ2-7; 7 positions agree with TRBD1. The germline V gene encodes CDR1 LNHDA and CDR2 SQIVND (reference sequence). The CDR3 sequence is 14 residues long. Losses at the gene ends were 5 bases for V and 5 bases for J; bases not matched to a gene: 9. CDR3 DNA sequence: TGTGCCAGTAGTCCCCGGACAGGTGGAGACGAGCAGTACTTC. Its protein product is CASSPRTGGDEQYF.

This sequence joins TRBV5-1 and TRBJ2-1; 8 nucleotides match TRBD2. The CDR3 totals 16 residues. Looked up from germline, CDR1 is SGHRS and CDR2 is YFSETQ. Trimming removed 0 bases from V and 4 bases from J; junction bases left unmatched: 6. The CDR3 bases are TGCGCCAGCAGCTTGGAATCACTAGCGGTTTACAATGAGCAGTTCTTC. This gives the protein CASSLESLAVYNEQFF.

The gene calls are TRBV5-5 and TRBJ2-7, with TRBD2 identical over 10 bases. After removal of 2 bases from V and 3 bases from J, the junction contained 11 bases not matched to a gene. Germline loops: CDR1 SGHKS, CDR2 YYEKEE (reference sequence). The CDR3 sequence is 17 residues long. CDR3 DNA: TGTGCCAGCAGCTTCGCTAGCGGGGGCCCCCTCAACTACGAGCAGTACTTC. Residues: CASSFASGGPLNYEQYF.

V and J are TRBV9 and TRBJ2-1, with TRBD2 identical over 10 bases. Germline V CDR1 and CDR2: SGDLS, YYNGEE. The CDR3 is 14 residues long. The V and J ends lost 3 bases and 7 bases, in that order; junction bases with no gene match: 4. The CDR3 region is CASSATTSGNEQFF. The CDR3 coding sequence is TGTGCCAGCAGCGCCACGACTAGCGGGAATGAGCAGTTCTTC.

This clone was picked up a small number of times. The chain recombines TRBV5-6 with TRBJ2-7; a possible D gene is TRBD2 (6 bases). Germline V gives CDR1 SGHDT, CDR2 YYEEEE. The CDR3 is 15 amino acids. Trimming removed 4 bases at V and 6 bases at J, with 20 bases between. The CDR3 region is CASSQDIGSSSEQYF. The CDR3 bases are TGTGCCAGCAGCCAAGATATCGGGAGTAGTAGCGAGCAGTACTTC.

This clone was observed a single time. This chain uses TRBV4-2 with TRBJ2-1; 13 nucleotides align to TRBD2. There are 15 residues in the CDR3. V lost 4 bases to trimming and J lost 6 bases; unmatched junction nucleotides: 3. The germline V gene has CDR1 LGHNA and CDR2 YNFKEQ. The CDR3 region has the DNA TGTGCCAGCAGCCCCGGGACTAGCGGGGCCAATGAGCAGTTCTTC. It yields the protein CASSPGTSGANEQFF.

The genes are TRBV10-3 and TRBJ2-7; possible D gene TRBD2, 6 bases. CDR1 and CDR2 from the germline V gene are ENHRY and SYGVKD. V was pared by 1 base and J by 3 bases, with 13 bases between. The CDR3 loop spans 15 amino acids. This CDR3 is CAISELNGGIYEQYF. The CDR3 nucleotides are TGTGCCATCAGTGAGTTAAATGGCGGGATCTACGAGCAGTACTTC.